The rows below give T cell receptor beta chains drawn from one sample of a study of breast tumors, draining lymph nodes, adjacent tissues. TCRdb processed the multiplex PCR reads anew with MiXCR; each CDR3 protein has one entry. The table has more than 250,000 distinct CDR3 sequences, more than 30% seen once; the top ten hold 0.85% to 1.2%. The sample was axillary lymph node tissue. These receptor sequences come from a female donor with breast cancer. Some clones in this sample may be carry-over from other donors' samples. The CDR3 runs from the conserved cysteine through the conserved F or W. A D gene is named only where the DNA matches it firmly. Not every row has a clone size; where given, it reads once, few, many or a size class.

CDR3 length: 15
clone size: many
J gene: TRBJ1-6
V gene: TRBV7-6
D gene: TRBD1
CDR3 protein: CASSSGQGYNSPLHF
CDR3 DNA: TGTGCCAGCAGCTCCGGACAGGGCTATAATTCACCCCTCCACTTT

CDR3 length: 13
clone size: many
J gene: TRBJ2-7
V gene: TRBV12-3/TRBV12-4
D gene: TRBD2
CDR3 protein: CASRTSGRYEQYF
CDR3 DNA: TGTGCCAGCCGGACTAGCGGGCGCTACGAGCAGTACTTC

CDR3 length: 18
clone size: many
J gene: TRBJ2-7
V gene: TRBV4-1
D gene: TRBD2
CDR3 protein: CASSQDEGWVAGDYEQYF
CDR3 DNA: TGCGCCAGCAGCCAAGATGAGGGGTGGGTAGCGGGAGACTACGAGCAGTACTTC

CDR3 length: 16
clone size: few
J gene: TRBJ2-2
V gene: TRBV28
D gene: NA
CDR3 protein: CASSLVGGANTGELFF
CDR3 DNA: TGTGCCAGCAGTTTAGTGGGGGGCGCGAACACCGGGGAGCTGTTTTTT

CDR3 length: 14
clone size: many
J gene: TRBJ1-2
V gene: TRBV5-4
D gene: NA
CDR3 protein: CASSLGPRNYGYTF
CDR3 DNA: TGTGCCAGCAGCTTGGGACCGCGGAACTATGGCTACACCTTC

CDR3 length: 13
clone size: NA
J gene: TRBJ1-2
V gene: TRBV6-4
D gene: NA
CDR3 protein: CASGGARGFGYTF
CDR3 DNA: TGTGCCAGCGGTGGCGCCAGGGGTTTTGGCTACACCTTC

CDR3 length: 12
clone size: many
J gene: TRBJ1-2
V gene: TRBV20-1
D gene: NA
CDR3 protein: CSASTRGDGYTF
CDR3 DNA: TGCAGTGCTAGTACTCGGGGGGATGGCTACACCTTC

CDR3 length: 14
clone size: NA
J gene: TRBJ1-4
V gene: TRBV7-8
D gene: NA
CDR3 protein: CASSLRLSSEKLFF
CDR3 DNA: TGTGCCAGCAGCTTAAGGCTTAGCAGTGAAAAACTGTTTTTT

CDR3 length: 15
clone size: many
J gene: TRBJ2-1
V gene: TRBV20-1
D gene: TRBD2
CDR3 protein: CSAYSGSGSYNEQFF
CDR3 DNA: TGCAGTGCTTATAGCGGGAGTGGATCCTACAATGAGCAGTTCTTC

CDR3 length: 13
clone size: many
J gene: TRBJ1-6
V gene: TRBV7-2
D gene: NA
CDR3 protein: CASSLAAGSPLHF
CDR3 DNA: TGTGCCAGCAGCTTAGCGGCAGGGTCACCCCTCCACTTT

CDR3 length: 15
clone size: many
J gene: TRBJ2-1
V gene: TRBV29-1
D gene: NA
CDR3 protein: CSVEDRLVSLNEQFF
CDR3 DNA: TGCAGCGTTGAAGATCGTCTTGTGAGTCTCAATGAGCAGTTCTTC

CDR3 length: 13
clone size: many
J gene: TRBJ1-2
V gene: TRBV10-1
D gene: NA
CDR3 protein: CASSSEGHYGYTF
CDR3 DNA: TGCGCCAGCAGTTCGGAGGGGCATTATGGCTACACCTTC

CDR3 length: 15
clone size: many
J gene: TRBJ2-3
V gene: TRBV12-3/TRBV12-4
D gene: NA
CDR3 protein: CASSLEGTSTDTQYF
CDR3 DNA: TGTGCCAGCAGTTTAGAGGGGACTAGCACAGATACGCAGTATTTT

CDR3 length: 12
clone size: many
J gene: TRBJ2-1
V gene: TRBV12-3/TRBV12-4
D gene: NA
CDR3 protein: CASSFVGVEQFF
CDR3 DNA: TGTGCCAGCAGTTTCGTGGGGGTCGAGCAGTTCTTC

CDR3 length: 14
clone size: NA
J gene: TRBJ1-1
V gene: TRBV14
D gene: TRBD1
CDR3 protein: CASSRRQGYTEAFF
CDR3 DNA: TGTGCCAGCAGCAGAAGACAGGGGTACACTGAAGCTTTCTTT

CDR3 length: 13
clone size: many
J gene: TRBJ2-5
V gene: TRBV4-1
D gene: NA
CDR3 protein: CASSLLGAETQYF
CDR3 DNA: TGCGCCAGCAGCCTGCTAGGGGCAGAGACCCAGTACTTC

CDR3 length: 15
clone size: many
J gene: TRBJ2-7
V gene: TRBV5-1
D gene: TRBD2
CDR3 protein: CASSFSSGPSYEQYF
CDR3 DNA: TGCGCCAGCAGCTTCTCTAGCGGCCCCTCCTACGAGCAGTACTTC

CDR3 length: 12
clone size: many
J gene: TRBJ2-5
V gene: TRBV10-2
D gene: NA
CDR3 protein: CASSDFLETQYF
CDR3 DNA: TGCGCCAGCAGTGACTTCTTGGAGACCCAGTACTTC

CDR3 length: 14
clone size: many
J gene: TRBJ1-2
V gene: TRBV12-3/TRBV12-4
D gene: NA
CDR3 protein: CASSFIGHLYGYTF
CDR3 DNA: TGTGCCAGCAGTTTCATAGGACACCTCTATGGCTACACCTTC

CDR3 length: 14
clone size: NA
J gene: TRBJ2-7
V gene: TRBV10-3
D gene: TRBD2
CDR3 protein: CAISTGGGSYEQYF
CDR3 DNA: TGTGCCATCAGCACCGGGGGGGGCTCCTACGAGCAGTACTTC

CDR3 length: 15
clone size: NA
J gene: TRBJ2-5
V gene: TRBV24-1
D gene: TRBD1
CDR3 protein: CATSDKQGRKETQYF
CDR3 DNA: TGTGCCACCAGTGACAAACAGGGGCGTAAGGAGACCCAGTACTTC

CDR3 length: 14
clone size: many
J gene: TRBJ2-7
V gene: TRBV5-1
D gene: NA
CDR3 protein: CASSFSDLGYEQYF
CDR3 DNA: TGCGCCAGCAGCTTCTCGGATCTTGGCTACGAGCAGTACTTC

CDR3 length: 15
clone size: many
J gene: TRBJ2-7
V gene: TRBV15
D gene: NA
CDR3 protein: CATSRDRESSYEQYF
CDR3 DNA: TGTGCCACCAGCAGAGACAGGGAAAGCTCCTACGAGCAGTACTTC

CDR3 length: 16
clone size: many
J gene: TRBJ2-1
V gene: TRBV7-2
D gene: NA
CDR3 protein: CASSPLGLSSYNEQFF
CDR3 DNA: TGTGCCAGCAGCCCTCTAGGATTGAGCTCCTACAATGAGCAGTTCTTC